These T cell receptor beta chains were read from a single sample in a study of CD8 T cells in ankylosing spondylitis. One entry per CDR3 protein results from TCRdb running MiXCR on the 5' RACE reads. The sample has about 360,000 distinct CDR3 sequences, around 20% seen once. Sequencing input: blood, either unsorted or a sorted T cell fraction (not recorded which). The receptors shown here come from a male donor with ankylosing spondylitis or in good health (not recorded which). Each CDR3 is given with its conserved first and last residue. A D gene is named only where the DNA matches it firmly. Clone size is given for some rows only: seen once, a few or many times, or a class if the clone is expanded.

CDR3nt: TGCAGCGTTGAAGGGAGACAAGATGAGCAGTTCTTC
CDR3aa: CSVEGRQDEQFF
j_gene: TRBJ2-1
v_gene: TRBV29-1
d_gene: NA
abundance: few

CDR3nt: TGTGCCAGCAGCTCCCACAACGCAGGGAACTATGGCTACACCTTC
CDR3aa: CASSSHNAGNYGYTF
j_gene: TRBJ1-2
v_gene: TRBV5-5
d_gene: NA
abundance: few

CDR3nt: TGTGCCAGCAGCTTACCTGGGATGAGCACAGATACGCAGTATTTT
CDR3aa: CASSLPGMSTDTQYF
j_gene: TRBJ2-3
v_gene: TRBV7-9
d_gene: NA
abundance: once

CDR3nt: TGTGCCAGCAGCCTCTCGGGCAGTCCGAAGCTAAACACCGGGGAGCTGTTTTTT
CDR3aa: CASSLSGSPKLNTGELFF
j_gene: TRBJ2-2
v_gene: TRBV7-3
d_gene: NA
abundance: NA

CDR3nt: TGTGCCAGCAGCTTAGACAGGGGAAGCACAGATACGCAGTATTTT
CDR3aa: CASSLDRGSTDTQYF
j_gene: TRBJ2-3
v_gene: TRBV7-9
d_gene: TRBD1
abundance: few

CDR3nt: TGTGCCAGCAGCTTTTGGGCAGGGGCCAACAATGAGCAGTTCTTC
CDR3aa: CASSFWAGANNEQFF
j_gene: TRBJ2-1
v_gene: TRBV5-6
d_gene: NA
abundance: NA

CDR3nt: TGCAGCGGACTCGGGGGGGACCCTCCCACAGATACGCAGTATTTT
CDR3aa: CSGLGGDPPTDTQYF
j_gene: TRBJ2-3
v_gene: TRBV29-1
d_gene: TRBD2
abundance: few

CDR3nt: TGTGCCAGCAGTTTCCGGGAGGGGGTCCTTTACCCTGAGCAGTTCTTC
CDR3aa: CASSFREGVLYPEQFF
j_gene: TRBJ2-1
v_gene: TRBV28
d_gene: TRBD2
abundance: NA

CDR3nt: TGTGCCATCAGTGAGTCGGGCCTGTACTTTTACGAGCAGTACTTC
CDR3aa: CAISESGLYFYEQYF
j_gene: TRBJ2-7
v_gene: TRBV10-3
d_gene: NA
abundance: NA

CDR3nt: TGTGCCAGCAGTTTAGCTCTACAGGGGTGGGGTGAAAAACTGTTTTTT
CDR3aa: CASSLALQGWGEKLFF
j_gene: TRBJ1-4
v_gene: TRBV12-3/TRBV12-4
d_gene: TRBD1
abundance: many

CDR3nt: TGCAGCGTTAGCAAGACAGGCACCTACGAGCAGTACTTC
CDR3aa: CSVSKTGTYEQYF
j_gene: TRBJ2-7
v_gene: TRBV29-1
d_gene: NA
abundance: few

CDR3nt: TGTGCCAGCAGTTTCAGCCTGGGGGGTATTCAGACAGATACGCAGTATTTT
CDR3aa: CASSFSLGGIQTDTQYF
j_gene: TRBJ2-3
v_gene: TRBV12-3/TRBV12-4
d_gene: NA
abundance: few

CDR3nt: TGTGCCAGCAGTCGGACTAGCCTGGATACGCAGTATTTT
CDR3aa: CASSRTSLDTQYF
j_gene: TRBJ2-3
v_gene: TRBV6-6
d_gene: TRBD2
abundance: few

CDR3nt: TGCAGCGTTTGGGGCAGGGAAGGGGCTGAAGCTTTCTTT
CDR3aa: CSVWGREGAEAFF
j_gene: TRBJ1-1
v_gene: TRBV29-1
d_gene: NA
abundance: NA

CDR3nt: TGTGCCAGTAGTACGCACCGGGACAGGGGGCTCAATGAGCAGTTCTTC
CDR3aa: CASSTHRDRGLNEQFF
j_gene: TRBJ2-1
v_gene: TRBV19
d_gene: TRBD1
abundance: NA

CDR3nt: TGTGCCATCATGGCGGAACAACAAAACATTCAGTACTTC
CDR3aa: CAIMAEQQNIQYF
j_gene: TRBJ2-4
v_gene: TRBV10-3
d_gene: NA
abundance: NA

CDR3nt: TGTGCCACCAGCAGTTGGGATCAGCCCCAGCATTTT
CDR3aa: CATSSWDQPQHF
j_gene: TRBJ1-5
v_gene: TRBV15
d_gene: NA
abundance: NA

CDR3nt: TGTGCCAGCAGGCGTACGGGGAGTTTAACAGATACGCAGTATTTT
CDR3aa: CASRRTGSLTDTQYF
j_gene: TRBJ2-3
v_gene: TRBV2
d_gene: NA
abundance: few

CDR3nt: TGTGCCAGCTCCTGGCCCCTTAAAAAAGAGACCCAGTACTTC
CDR3aa: CASSWPLKKETQYF
j_gene: TRBJ2-5
v_gene: TRBV12-3/TRBV12-4
d_gene: NA
abundance: few

CDR3nt: TGTGCCAGCAGCCCACCAGTCCCGGGTCTTCGCTCCTACGAGCAGTACTTC
CDR3aa: CASSPPVPGLRSYEQYF
j_gene: TRBJ2-7
v_gene: TRBV7-9
d_gene: NA
abundance: few

CDR3nt: TGTGCCATCAAGGGGACTAGCGGGGGTCCCACAGATACGCAGTATTTT
CDR3aa: CAIKGTSGGPTDTQYF
j_gene: TRBJ2-3
v_gene: TRBV10-3
d_gene: TRBD2
abundance: NA

CDR3nt: TGCGCCAGCAGCGACGATAATAGCGGAGAAGCCAAAAACATTCAGTACTTC
CDR3aa: CASSDDNSGEAKNIQYF
j_gene: TRBJ2-4
v_gene: TRBV5-1
d_gene: NA
abundance: NA

CDR3nt: TGTGCCAGCTGTTGGGGCGGGGCTAGCACAGATACGCAGTATTTT
CDR3aa: CASCWGGASTDTQYF
j_gene: TRBJ2-3
v_gene: TRBV12-3/TRBV12-4
d_gene: NA
abundance: few

CDR3nt: TGCGCCAGCAGCGATATTGGTAGCTCCTACGAGCAGTACTTC
CDR3aa: CASSDIGSSYEQYF
j_gene: TRBJ2-7
v_gene: TRBV5-1
d_gene: NA
abundance: few

CDR3nt: TGTGCCAGCAGTTTAGATGTGAGGACTGAAGCTTTCTTT
CDR3aa: CASSLDVRTEAFF
j_gene: TRBJ1-1
v_gene: TRBV12-3/TRBV12-4
d_gene: NA
abundance: few